The T cell receptor beta chain described here comes from a study of patients and donors after allogeneic stem cell transplantation (dated by TCRdb to 2019 to 2021). Library construction relied on RT-PCR. TCRdb records NextSeq 550 as the sequencer. The public reads were reanalyzed by TCRdb: fastp trimming at Q25, MiXCR alignment, in-frame beta chains only. All rows with the same CDR3 protein become a single entry with the most common DNA and genes. For this sample there are roughly 880,000 distinct CDR3 sequences; roughly 18% appear just once. 6% of the sample belongs to the ten largest clones. CDR1 MNHEY and CDR2 SVGAGI are derived from the germline V gene. V has 2 bases trimmed and J has 8 bases trimmed; junction bases matching no gene number 9. Including cysteine and phenylalanine, the CDR3 has 15 amino acids. The CDR3 DNA has 45 bases and is translated from base 1. This clonotype was recorded a few times. There is no known antigen for this receptor. Per-base quality was not reported, and no clone a single base away is much larger than it.

The TCR sequence derives from a human donor who was either an allogeneic HSCT recipient or a stem cell or donor lymphocyte infusion donor (not recorded which). It is not recorded whose cells these are; they may come from a transplant donor. Sequenced material: blood, either unsorted or a sorted T cell fraction (not recorded which). The chain was built from TRBV6-5 and TRBJ2-5; 9 central nucleotides agree with TRBD2. The nucleotide sequence reads as follows: TGTGCCAGCAGTTACGAGAGTAGCGGGGGTGGAACCCAGTACTTC. Translated, this gives CASSYESSGGGTQYF.